This is a list of T cell receptor beta chains from one sample in a study of vaccination and CD4 T cells after COVID-19. TCRdb re-called the PCR reads through MiXCR, storing one row per CDR3 protein. This sample has around 20,000 distinct CDR3 sequences, with 52% found just once. These receptors have no identified antigens. The sequenced sample was CD4+ T cells from blood, cultured in vitro. The source of these receptors is a human donor who had recovered from COVID-19. The CDR3 runs from the conserved cysteine through the conserved F or W. The D gene is left open where the match is weak. Clone size, where shown, is once, few, many, or a class for clones that have expanded.

CDR3 DNA,CDR3 protein,clone size,D gene,J gene,V gene
TGCGCCAGCAGCCCTCCAGGGACTAGCATAAACAATGAGCAGTTCTTC,CASSPPGTSINNEQFF,.,TRBD2,TRBJ2-1,TRBV5-1
TGTGCCAGCAGGCGACCCGGTGGAGGAAACACCATATATTTT,CASRRPGGGNTIYF,few,.,TRBJ1-3,TRBV28
TGTGCCAGCACTTTAGGGGGACAGCAAGAGACCCAGTACTTC,CASTLGGQQETQYF,.,TRBD1,TRBJ2-5,TRBV12-3/TRBV12-4
TGTGCTAGCAGTCGACCAAGTGAGACCCAGTACTTC,CASSRPSETQYF,.,.,TRBJ2-5,TRBV7-9
TGTGCCAGCATATGTTTGCGGGAGGGGGTTGAGCAGTTCTTC,CASICLREGVEQFF,.,.,TRBJ2-1,TRBV21-1
TGTGCCAGTAGTATAGGAGCAGCGAACACCGGGGAGCTGTTTTTT,CASSIGAANTGELFF,few,.,TRBJ2-2,TRBV19
TGTGCCAGCAGCTTGGGTGGGGGGGTACCTTCACCCCTCCACTTT,CASSLGGGVPSPLHF,.,.,TRBJ1-6,TRBV5-6
TGTGCCAGCAGCCAAGATGGGGGGGCCAGAAGCGGGAGTGCCTCCTACGAGCAGTACTTC,CASSQDGGARSGSASYEQYF,few,TRBD2,TRBJ2-7,TRBV14
TGCGCCAGCAGCTTGAGGACAGTTGATGGCTACACCTTC,CASSLRTVDGYTF,few,.,TRBJ1-2,TRBV5-1
TGTGCCAGTGGGACAGACCCTAACTATGGCTACACCTTC,CASGTDPNYGYTF,few,TRBD1,TRBJ1-2,TRBV18
TGTGCCAGCAGTGATTTGTCCAGGCCTGACTATGGCTACACCTTC,CASSDLSRPDYGYTF,few,.,TRBJ1-2,TRBV2
TGTGCCAGCAGCCTGCCCCGCAGCCAGGGGGCTAACTATGGCTACACCTTC,CASSLPRSQGANYGYTF,few,TRBD1,TRBJ1-2,TRBV11-3
TGCAGTGCTAACGACAGGGGCAAATTCAAGGATACGCAGTATTTT,CSANDRGKFKDTQYF,.,TRBD1,TRBJ2-3,TRBV20-1
TGCAGTGCTAGAGTGGACAGGCCGGATAATTCACCCCTCCACTTT,CSARVDRPDNSPLHF,once,TRBD1,TRBJ1-6,TRBV20-1
TGTGCCACCAGCAGAGTACAGGTTAATGAAAAGCTGTTTTTT,CATSRVQVNEKLFF,.,.,TRBJ1-4,TRBV15
TGTGCCAGCAGCTTAGAGCTTGGGACAAGGGTTTCGAACACTGAAGCTTTCTTT,CASSLELGTRVSNTEAFF,.,.,TRBJ1-1,TRBV7-2
TGTGCCAGCAGCTTAAGTTTCGACAGCGGCCAATATAATTCACCCCTCCACTTT,CASSLSFDSGQYNSPLHF,few,.,TRBJ1-6,TRBV7-2
TGTGCCAGCAGCTTAGACTACCTTAGCACAGATACGCAGTATTTT,CASSLDYLSTDTQYF,.,.,TRBJ2-3,TRBV7-2
TGTGCCAGCGTTCCGCAGGCCCAAGAGACCCAGTACTTC,CASVPQAQETQYF,.,.,TRBJ2-5,TRBV21-1
TGCAGTGCTAGAGGAGGGACTGGCTACACCTTC,CSARGGTGYTF,.,.,TRBJ1-2,TRBV20-1
TGTGCCAGCATCATCAAGGCAGTCAAGGGCACTGAAGCTTTCTTT,CASIIKAVKGTEAFF,.,.,TRBJ1-1,TRBV6-1
TGTGCCAGCAGCTTATCAAGGCTCGGAGGGGGCTACACCTTC,CASSLSRLGGGYTF,.,.,TRBJ1-2,TRBV5-8
TGTGCCAGCAGCTCGCCAGGGCGGGGGTCCTACGAGCAGTACTTC,CASSSPGRGSYEQYF,.,TRBD2,TRBJ2-7,TRBV7-2
TGTGCCATCACTAAGCGCCTGGACAGGGTGGGAAACATTCAGTACTTC,CAITKRLDRVGNIQYF,.,TRBD1,TRBJ2-4,TRBV10-3
TGCAGTGCTAGGGAGGTCACAGATACGCAGTATTTT,CSAREVTDTQYF,.,.,TRBJ2-3,TRBV20-1
TGTGCCAGCAGTTACCCCATAGCGGGCTTGCTTAACTCTGGGGCCAACGTCCTGACTTTC,CASSYPIAGLLNSGANVLTF,.,TRBD2,TRBJ2-6,TRBV6-2/TRBV6-3
TGTGCCTGGAGTGTACGACGGGGCCCTTTGGGCGCGAACACTGAAGCTTTCTTT,CAWSVRRGPLGANTEAFF,few,.,TRBJ1-1,TRBV30
TGTGCCAGCAGCTCTTTCGGGGGCGGTGTCTACGAGCAGTACTTC,CASSSFGGGVYEQYF,.,.,TRBJ2-7,TRBV12-3/TRBV12-4
TGCAGTGCTAGAGACCCGTTGGGTAGGGATCAGCCCCAGCATTTT,CSARDPLGRDQPQHF,few,.,TRBJ1-5,TRBV20-1
TGTGCCAGTAGTATAGATATCGGGGGAATCTTGAGAGCTTTCTTT,CASSIDIGGILRAFF,few,.,TRBJ1-1,TRBV19
TGTGCCAGCAGTCTTACAGGGTCAGGAAACACCATATATTTT,CASSLTGSGNTIYF,.,.,TRBJ1-3,TRBV6-1
TGTGCCAGCAGCTTGGAACGGCTAAATCAGCCCCAGCATTTT,CASSLERLNQPQHF,few,.,TRBJ1-5,TRBV5-7
TGTGCCAGCAGCCCCCAAGCAGAGATTAATAATTCACCCCTCCACTTT,CASSPQAEINNSPLHF,.,.,TRBJ1-6,TRBV7-2
TGTGCCAGTATGATTGCAAGCTCAGGGACGCAGTATTTT,CASMIASSGTQYF,.,.,TRBJ2-3,TRBV19
TGTGCCAGTAGTATCCAGGGACAGCGCTTTAATTCACCCCTCCACTTT,CASSIQGQRFNSPLHF,few,TRBD1,TRBJ1-6,TRBV19
TGCAGTGCTTCGGTCGGGCCTGCCACCGGGGAGCTGTTTTTT,CSASVGPATGELFF,.,.,TRBJ2-2,TRBV20-1
TGTGCCACCAGTGGCCCGGGACCGAACTCTGGAAACACCATATATTTT,CATSGPGPNSGNTIYF,.,.,TRBJ1-3,TRBV24-1
TGTGCCACCTCTGGGAATGAGCAGTTCTTC,CATSGNEQFF,.,.,TRBJ2-1,TRBV30
TGCGCCAGCAGCTTGGCGGGGAGGGGCCAAGAGACCCAGTACTTC,CASSLAGRGQETQYF,.,TRBD2,TRBJ2-5,TRBV5-1
TGTGCCAGCAGGGGCCTACGGGGAAACACTGAAGCTTTCTTT,CASRGLRGNTEAFF,.,.,TRBJ1-1,TRBV2
TGTGCCAGCAGTTACAATCGGGGCCCTGGGGCCAACGTCCTGACTTTC,CASSYNRGPGANVLTF,once,.,TRBJ2-6,TRBV6-2/TRBV6-3
TGTGCCATCAGTACCGACAGGGATCGTGGCTACACCTTC,CAISTDRDRGYTF,.,TRBD1,TRBJ1-2,TRBV10-3
TGTGCCAGCAGCGTAGGGGCGGGGAGCGGGAGTACAGATACGCAGTATTTT,CASSVGAGSGSTDTQYF,.,TRBD2,TRBJ2-3,TRBV9
TGTGCCATCAGTGAGGCGACCGAGTACACCTTC,CAISEATEYTF,.,.,TRBJ1-2,TRBV10-3
TGTGCCAGCCAATTTGCGGGTTTCTATGGCTACACCTTC,CASQFAGFYGYTF,few,.,TRBJ1-2,TRBV28
TGCAGTGCTTTCCCGATCGACCGGGGCGAGCAGTTCTTC,CSAFPIDRGEQFF,.,.,TRBJ2-1,TRBV20-1
TGTGCCAGCAACCCAAAAGGATCTGGGGCCAACGTCCTGACTTTC,CASNPKGSGANVLTF,.,.,TRBJ2-6,TRBV27
TGTGCCAGCAGCTTAGCGCATAGACTAGCGGGAGAGTGGGAAGAGACCCAGTACTTC,CASSLAHRLAGEWEETQYF,few,TRBD2,TRBJ2-5,TRBV7-9
TGCAGTGCTTGGACTAGCGGGAGGATCTACGAGCAGTACTTC,CSAWTSGRIYEQYF,few,TRBD2,TRBJ2-7,TRBV20-1
TGTGCCAGCAGTGAACAGGAATACTATGGCTACACCTTC,CASSEQEYYGYTF,.,.,TRBJ1-2,TRBV6-1